This T cell receptor beta chain stems from a study of blood T cell repertoires in COVID-19. For the study at large: Specimens from acute and convalescent COVID-19 originated in the United States, Italy and Spain. Sample material is recorded as cDNA or gDNA derived from T cells, B-cell-depleted T cells, or PBMCs.

Points on this clone: Sequence at one end of the junction differs from germline and may be a read error.

Germline V CDR1 and CDR2: SGHNT, YYREEE (reference sequence). CDR3 length: 14 residues. The assay was immunoSEQ multiplex PCR, and TCRdb's table has in-frame clones only and misses some. The table shows fewer than 150,000 clones, with about nine tenths occurring only once. The source of this sequence is a man in his fifties or sixties with active or convalescent COVID-19. This chain joins TRBV5-4 and TRBJ1-1; TRBD1 might be the D (5 bases). The sample comprised peripheral blood. The CDR3 sequence: CASSWATVNAEAFF. In DNA, the CDR3 is TGTGCCAGCAGCTGGGCGACAGTGAACGCTGAAGCTTTCTTT.